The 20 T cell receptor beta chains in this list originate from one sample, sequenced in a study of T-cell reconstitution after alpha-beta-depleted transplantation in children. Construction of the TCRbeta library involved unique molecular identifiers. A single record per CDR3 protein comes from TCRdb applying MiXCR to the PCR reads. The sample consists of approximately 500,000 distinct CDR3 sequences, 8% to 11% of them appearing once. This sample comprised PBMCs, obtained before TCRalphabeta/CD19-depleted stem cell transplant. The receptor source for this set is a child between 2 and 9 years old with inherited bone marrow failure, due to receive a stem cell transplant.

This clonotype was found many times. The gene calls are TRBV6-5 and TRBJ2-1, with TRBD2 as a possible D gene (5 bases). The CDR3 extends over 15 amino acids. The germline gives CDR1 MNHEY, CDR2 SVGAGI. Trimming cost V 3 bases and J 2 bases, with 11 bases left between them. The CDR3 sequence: CASSYSGSPYNEQFF. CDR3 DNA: TGTGCCAGCAGTTATTCTGGGAGTCCCTACAATGAGCAGTTCTTC.

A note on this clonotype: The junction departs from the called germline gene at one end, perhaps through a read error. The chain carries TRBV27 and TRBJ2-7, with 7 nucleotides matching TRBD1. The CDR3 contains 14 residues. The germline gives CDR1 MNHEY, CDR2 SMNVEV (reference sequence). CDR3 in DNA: TGTGCCAGGAGTTTACGGACAGGCCCCTACGAGCAGTACTTC. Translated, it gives CARSLRTGPYEQYF.

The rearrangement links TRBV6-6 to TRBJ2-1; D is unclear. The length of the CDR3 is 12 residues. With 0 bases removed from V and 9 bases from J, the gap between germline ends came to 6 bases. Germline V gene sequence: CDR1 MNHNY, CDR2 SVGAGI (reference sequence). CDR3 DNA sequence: TGTGCCAGCAGTTACTCAGTCGTTGAGCAGTTCTTC. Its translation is CASSYSVVEQFF.

CDR3 in amino acids: CSAGAGSGELFF. The CDR3 region has the DNA TGCAGTGCTGGAGCGGGATCCGGGGAGCTGTTTTTT. The V call is TRBV20-1, the J call TRBJ2-2; 7 bases are a match to TRBD2. CDR1 is DFQATT and CDR2 is SNEGSKA in the germline V gene (reference sequence). The CDR3 covers 12 residues. J gave up 6 bases and V 5 bases, and 3 bases lay outside the gene matches.

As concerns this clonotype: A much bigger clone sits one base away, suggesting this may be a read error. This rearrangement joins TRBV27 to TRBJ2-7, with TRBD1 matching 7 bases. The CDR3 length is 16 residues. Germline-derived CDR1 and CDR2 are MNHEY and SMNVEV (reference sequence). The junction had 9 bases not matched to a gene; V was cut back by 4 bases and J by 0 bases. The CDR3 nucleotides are TGTGCCAGCAGTTACCCCGGGGACAGTAACTCCTACGAGCAGTACTTC. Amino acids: CASSYPGDSNSYEQYF.

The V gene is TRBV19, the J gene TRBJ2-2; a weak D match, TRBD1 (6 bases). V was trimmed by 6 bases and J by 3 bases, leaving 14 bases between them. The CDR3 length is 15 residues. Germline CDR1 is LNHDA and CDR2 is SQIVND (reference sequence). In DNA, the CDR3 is TGTGCCAGTAGATACAGGGACGGGTACACCGGGGAGCTGTTTTTT. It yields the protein CASRYRDGYTGELFF.

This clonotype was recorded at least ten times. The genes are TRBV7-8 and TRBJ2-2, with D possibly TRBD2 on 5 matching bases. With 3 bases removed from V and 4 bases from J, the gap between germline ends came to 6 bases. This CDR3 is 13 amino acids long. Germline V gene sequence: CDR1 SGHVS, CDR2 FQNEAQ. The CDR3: CASSFSVTGELFF. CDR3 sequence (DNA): TGTGCCAGCAGCTTTAGCGTCACCGGGGAGCTGTTTTTT.

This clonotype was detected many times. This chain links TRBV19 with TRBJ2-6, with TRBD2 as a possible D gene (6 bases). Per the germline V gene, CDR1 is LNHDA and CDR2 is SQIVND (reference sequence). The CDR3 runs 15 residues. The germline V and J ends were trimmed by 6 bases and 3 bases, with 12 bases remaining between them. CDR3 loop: CASSQEGFGANVLTF. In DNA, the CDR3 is TGTGCCAGTAGCCAGGAGGGTTTTGGGGCCAACGTCCTGACTTTC.

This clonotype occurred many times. The CDR3, as DNA: TGTGCCAGCAGTTCCCCCGGGGGGCCGACGAACACCGGGGAGCTGTTTTTT. It translates to CASSSPGGPTNTGELFF. The chain is built from TRBV12-3 or TRBV12-4 and TRBJ2-2, with D possibly TRBD2 on 7 matching bases. The length of the CDR3 is 17 residues. V shed 4 bases and J shed 0 bases, with 15 bases lying between them.

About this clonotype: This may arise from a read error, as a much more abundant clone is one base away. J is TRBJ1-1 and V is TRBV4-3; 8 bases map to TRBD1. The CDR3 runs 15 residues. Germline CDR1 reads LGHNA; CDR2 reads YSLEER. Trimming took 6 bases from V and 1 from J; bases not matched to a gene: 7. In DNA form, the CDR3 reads TGCGCCAGCAGGGAGGACAGGGTCACGAACACTGAAGCTTTCTTT. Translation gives CASREDRVTNTEAFF.

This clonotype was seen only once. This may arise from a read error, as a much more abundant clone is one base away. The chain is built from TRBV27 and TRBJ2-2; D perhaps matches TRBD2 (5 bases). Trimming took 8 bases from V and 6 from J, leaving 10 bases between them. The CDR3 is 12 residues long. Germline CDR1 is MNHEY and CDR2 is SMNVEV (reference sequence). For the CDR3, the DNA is TGTGCCAGCCTAATGGGAGCCGGGGAGCTGTTTTTT. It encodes CASLMGAGELFF.

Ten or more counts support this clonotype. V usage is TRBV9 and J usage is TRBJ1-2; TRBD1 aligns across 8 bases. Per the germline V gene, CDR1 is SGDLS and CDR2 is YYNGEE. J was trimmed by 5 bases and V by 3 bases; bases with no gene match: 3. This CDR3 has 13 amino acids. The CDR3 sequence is CASSDGQGYGYTF. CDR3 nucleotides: TGTGCCAGCAGCGATGGACAGGGTTATGGCTACACCTTC.

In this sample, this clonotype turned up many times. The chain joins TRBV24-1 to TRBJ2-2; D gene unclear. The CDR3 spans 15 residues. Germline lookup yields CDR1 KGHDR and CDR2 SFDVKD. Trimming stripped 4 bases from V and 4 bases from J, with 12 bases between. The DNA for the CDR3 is TGTGCCACCAGTGACCCCCGATGGGCCACCGGGGAGCTGTTTTTT. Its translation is CATSDPRWATGELFF.

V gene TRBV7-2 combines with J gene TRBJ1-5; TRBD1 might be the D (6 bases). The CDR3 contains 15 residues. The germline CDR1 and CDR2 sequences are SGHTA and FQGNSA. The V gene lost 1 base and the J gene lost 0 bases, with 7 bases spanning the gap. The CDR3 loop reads CASSLDRDSNQPQHF. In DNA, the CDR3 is TGTGCCAGCAGCTTAGACAGGGATAGCAATCAGCCCCAGCATTTT.

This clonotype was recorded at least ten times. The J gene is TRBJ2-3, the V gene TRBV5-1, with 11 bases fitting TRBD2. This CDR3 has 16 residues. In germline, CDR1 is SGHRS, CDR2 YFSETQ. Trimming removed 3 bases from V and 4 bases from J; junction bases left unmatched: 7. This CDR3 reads CASSWGLAGGPDTQYF. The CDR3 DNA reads TGCGCCAGCAGCTGGGGTCTAGCGGGAGGCCCAGATACGCAGTATTTT.

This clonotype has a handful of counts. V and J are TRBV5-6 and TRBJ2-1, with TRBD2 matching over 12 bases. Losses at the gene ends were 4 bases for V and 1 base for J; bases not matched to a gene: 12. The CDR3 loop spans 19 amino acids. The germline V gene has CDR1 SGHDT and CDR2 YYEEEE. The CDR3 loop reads CASSPAGLAGIISYNEQFF. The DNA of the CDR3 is TGTGCCAGCAGCCCAGCGGGACTAGCGGGTATTATTTCCTACAATGAGCAGTTCTTC. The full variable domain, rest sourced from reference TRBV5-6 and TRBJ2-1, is DAGVTQSPTHLIKTRGQQVTLRCSPKSGHDTVSWYQQALGQGPQFIFQYYEEEERQRGNFPDRFSGHQFPNYSSELNVNALLLGDSALYLCASSPAGLAGIISYNEQFFGPGTRLTVL.

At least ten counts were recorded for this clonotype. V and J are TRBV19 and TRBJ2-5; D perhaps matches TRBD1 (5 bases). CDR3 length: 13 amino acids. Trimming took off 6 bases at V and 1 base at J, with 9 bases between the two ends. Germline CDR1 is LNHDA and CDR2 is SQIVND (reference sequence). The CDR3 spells CASRVDSQETQYF. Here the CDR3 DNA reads TGTGCCAGTAGAGTCGACAGCCAAGAGACCCAGTACTTC.

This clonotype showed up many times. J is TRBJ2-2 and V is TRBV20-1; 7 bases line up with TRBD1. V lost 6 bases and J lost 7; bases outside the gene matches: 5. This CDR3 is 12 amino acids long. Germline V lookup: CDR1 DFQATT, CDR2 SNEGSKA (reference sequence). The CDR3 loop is CSAQGDLGELFF. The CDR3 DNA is TGCAGTGCGCAGGGGGACCTCGGGGAGCTGTTTTTT.

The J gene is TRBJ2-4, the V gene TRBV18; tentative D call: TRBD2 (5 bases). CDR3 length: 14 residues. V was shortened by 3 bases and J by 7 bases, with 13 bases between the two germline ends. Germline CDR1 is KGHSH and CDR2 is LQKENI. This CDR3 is CASSPAVRGNIQYF. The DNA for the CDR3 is TGTGCCAGCTCACCCGCGGTTCGCGGGAACATTCAGTACTTC.

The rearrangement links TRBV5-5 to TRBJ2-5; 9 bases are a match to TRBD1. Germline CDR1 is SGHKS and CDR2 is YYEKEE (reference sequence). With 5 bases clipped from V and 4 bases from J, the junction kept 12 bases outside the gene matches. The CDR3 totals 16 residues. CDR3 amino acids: CASSWDRAMSGETQYF. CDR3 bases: TGTGCCAGCAGTTGGGACAGGGCTATGTCGGGAGAGACCCAGTACTTC.